This T cell receptor (beta chain) was sequenced for a study of T cell repertoires in cytomegalovirus infection. Study-wide background: The public TCR beta signatures pointed to both CMV infection and matching HLA type.

TCRdb re-called the reads with MiXCR, one entry per CDR3 protein. This sample has about 490,000 distinct CDR3 sequences, with about a quarter found just once. Trimming took 0 bases from V and 4 from J, leaving 12 bases between them. The CDR3 is 15 residues long. Germline CDR1 reads SGHNT; CDR2 reads YENEEA. This clonotype came up many times. Its antigen remains unidentified. Findings and caveats of the study: The study found HLA-C-restricted CMV-specific TCR beta clonotypes dominating the ex vivo response.

The source is a human donor in good health (CMV status not recorded). Some clones in this sample may be carry-over from other donors' samples. The sequenced sample consisted of PBMCs. The chain recombines TRBV11-3 with TRBJ1-2, with D possibly TRBD1 on 5 matching bases. The CDR3 region is CASSLDLGQIYGYTF. The CDR3 nucleotides read TGTGCCAGCAGCTTAGATCTGGGGCAGATCTATGGCTACACCTTC.